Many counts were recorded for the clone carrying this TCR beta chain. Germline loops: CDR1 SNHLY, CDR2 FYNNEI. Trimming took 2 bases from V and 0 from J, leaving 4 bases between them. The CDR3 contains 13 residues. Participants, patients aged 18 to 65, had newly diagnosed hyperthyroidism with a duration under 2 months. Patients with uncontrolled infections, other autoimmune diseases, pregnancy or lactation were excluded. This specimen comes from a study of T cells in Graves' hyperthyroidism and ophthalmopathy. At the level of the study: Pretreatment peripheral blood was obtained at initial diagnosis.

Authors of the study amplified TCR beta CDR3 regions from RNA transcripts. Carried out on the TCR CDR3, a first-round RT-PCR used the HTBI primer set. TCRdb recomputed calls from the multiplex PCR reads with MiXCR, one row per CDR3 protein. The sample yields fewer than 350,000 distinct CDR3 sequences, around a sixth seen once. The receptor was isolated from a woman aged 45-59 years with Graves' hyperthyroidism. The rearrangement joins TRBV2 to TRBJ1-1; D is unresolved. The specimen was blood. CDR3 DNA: TGTGCCAGCAGTGAACACCTGAACACTGAAGCTTTCTTT. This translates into CASSEHLNTEAFF.